The entry below describes one T cell receptor beta chain. This clonotype was counted ten times or more. This receptor's antigen is unknown. It has no much larger one-base neighbor in the sample; base qualities were not kept. The sample's treatment or condition, from its label and the paper: allogeneic hematopoietic cell transplantation with graft depleted of TCRalphabeta T cells and CD19 B cells. TCRalphabeta/CD19-depleted allogeneic hematopoietic cell grafts were given to the transplant recipients, all of whom were children. This sample stems from a study of T-cell reconstitution after alpha-beta-depleted transplantation in children (dated by TCRdb to 2016 to 2018). Turning to the overall study: Using TCR repertoire profiling, the study quantitatively followed how T-cell immune reconstitution unfolded in children after TCRalphabeta/CD19-depleted allogeneic hematopoietic cell transplantation. Findings and caveats that apply to the study as a whole: Over the following months the frequencies of hyperexpanded clones went down, and after one year T-cell counts and TCRbeta diversity were mostly credited to newly produced T cells. In some patients, the high TCRbeta diversity seen at day 60 was put down to recipient T cells and intrathymic progenitors that had survived conditioning. The apparently early recovery of alphabetaT-cell counts about two months after transplant reportedly depended on only several hundred rapidly expanded clones that came from non-depleted graft cells.

Preparation of the library involved PCR. The sequencing machine was an Illumina HiSeq 2500. To normalize quantification of the TCRbeta repertoire, the TCR libraries were built with molecular barcoding that relied on unique molecular identifiers. TCRdb passed the public sequencing reads through fastp at Q25 and MiXCR, retaining productive beta sequences. Each record represents a unique CDR3 protein, reported with the most common genes and DNA among its rows. The sample table contains some 300,000 distinct CDR3 sequences; only one count was recorded for about 9.5% of them. The biggest ten clones account for 7% to 9.5% of the sample. The CDR3 goes from the cysteine to the phenylalanine over 16 residues. Just the 48-base CDR3 DNA is kept, in frame starting at base 1. CDR1 and CDR2, looked up from the germline V gene, are SGHAT and FQNNGV. V and J lose 5 bases and 1 base, and a span of 17 bases separates them.

Sequences were derived from PBMCs, sampled before TCRalphabeta/CD19-depleted stem cell transplant. The source of this sequence is a boy in the first two years of life with acute myeloid leukemia, due to receive a stem cell transplant. This sequence uses TRBV11-2 and TRBJ1-1; 6 matching bases give a weak D call of TRBD1. The CDR3 protein: CASSPSQTGGNTEAFF. The nucleotides read TGTGCCAGCAGCCCTTCACAGACAGGCGGGAACACTGAAGCTTTCTTT.